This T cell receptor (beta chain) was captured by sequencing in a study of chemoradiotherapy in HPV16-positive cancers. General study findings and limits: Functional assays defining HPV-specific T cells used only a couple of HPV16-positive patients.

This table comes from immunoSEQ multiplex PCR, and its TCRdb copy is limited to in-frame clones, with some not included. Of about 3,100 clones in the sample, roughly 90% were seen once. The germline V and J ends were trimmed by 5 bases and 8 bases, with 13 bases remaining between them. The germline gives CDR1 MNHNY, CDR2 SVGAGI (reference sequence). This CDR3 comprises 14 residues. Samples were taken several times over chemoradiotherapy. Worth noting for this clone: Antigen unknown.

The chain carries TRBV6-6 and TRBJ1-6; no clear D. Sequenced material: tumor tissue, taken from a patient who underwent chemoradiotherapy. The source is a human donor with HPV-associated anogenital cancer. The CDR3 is CASSKSQADSPLHF. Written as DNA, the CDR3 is TGTGCCAGCAGTAAAAGTCAGGCTGATTCACCCCTCCACTTT.